A selection of T cell receptor beta chains follows, all from one sample in a study of post-analysis software for immune sequencing data. One entry per CDR3 protein, called by TCRdb with MiXCR from the PCR reads. The sample gives roughly 430,000 distinct CDR3 sequences, less than 40% of which show up once; approximately 7.1% is in the top ten. Sample: blood. Receptors were obtained from a girl aged 2 to 10 with multiple sclerosis. Each CDR3 is given with its conserved first and last residue. The D gene is left open where the match is weak. Size is stated for part of the rows, as once, few or many counts, or as a class when the clone is expanded.

>TRBJ2-7|-|-|TRBV10-3
TGTGCCATCAAAGGGGCCTACGAGCAGTACTTC
CAIKGAYEQYF
>TRBJ2-1|-|-|TRBV7-2
TGTGCCAGCAGCTTAGTGGGTAGCCCGAGGCGAAATGAGCAGTTCTTC
CASSLVGSPRRNEQFF
>TRBJ1-2|-|-|TRBV5-1
TGCGCCAGCAGCTGGGCGTCAGGGTCCGGGGGCTACACCTTC
CASSWASGSGGYTF
>TRBJ1-1|few|-|TRBV10-3
TGTGCCATCAGCCGGGGCGGCCCAATGAACACTGAAGCTTTCTTT
CAISRGGPMNTEAFF
>TRBJ2-1|-|-|TRBV20-1
TGCAGTGCTAGAGGAGATAGCGGTCGAGACAATGAGCAGTTCTTC
CSARGDSGRDNEQFF
>TRBJ2-7|few|TRBD1|TRBV7-2
TGTGCCAGCAGCTTAGTAGGGACAGGGGGCAAGTACGAGCAGTACTTC
CASSLVGTGGKYEQYF
>TRBJ2-7|many|-|TRBV5-5
TGTGCCAGCAGCTTGAGGGTCGAGCAGTACTTC
CASSLRVEQYF
>TRBJ2-7|-|TRBD1|TRBV28
TGTGCCAGCGGGGGGACAGGGGTGCCCAACTACGAGCAGTACTTC
CASGGTGVPNYEQYF
>TRBJ1-2|few|-|TRBV10-3
TGTGCCATCAGTGAGGTGACAGCTAACTATGGCTACACCTTC
CAISEVTANYGYTF
>TRBJ2-1|few|-|TRBV10-3
TGTGCCATCAGCGGGGGGCTATCCAATGAGCAGTTCTTC
CAISGGLSNEQFF
>TRBJ2-7|few|-|TRBV6-5
TGTGCCAGCAGTGGGATCTACGAGCAGTACTTC
CASSGIYEQYF
>TRBJ2-2|-|-|TRBV12-3/TRBV12-4
TGTGCCAGCAGTTTTGTAGGGACCGGGGAGCTGTTTTTT
CASSFVGTGELFF
>TRBJ1-2|-|-|TRBV7-3
TGTGCCAGCAGCTTAGCAGGGAACGATAACTATGGCTACACCTTC
CASSLAGNDNYGYTF
>TRBJ2-7|few|TRBD2|TRBV3-1
TGTGCCAGCAGCCAAGTGCTAGCGGGGACCTACGAGCAGTACTTC
CASSQVLAGTYEQYF
>TRBJ2-7|few|-|TRBV10-3
TGTGCCATCAGTGGTGGTGGGAGACAGGTCAGTGGGTACGAGCAGTACTTC
CAISGGGRQVSGYEQYF
>TRBJ1-5|-|-|TRBV4-3
TGCGCCAGCAGCCAAGATCTGGGGGGAGGCAATCAGCCCCAGCATTTT
CASSQDLGGGNQPQHF
>TRBJ2-5|few|-|TRBV12-3/TRBV12-4
TGTGCCAGCAGTTCCTACCGGTGGGAGACCCAGTACTTC
CASSSYRWETQYF
>TRBJ2-3|many|-|TRBV7-8
TGTGCCAGCAGCCCCGGGCGCGGCGATACGCAGTATTTT
CASSPGRGDTQYF
>TRBJ2-1|-|-|TRBV6-5
TGTGCCAACAGTTACTCACACTTCTACAATGAGCAGTTCTTC
CANSYSHFYNEQFF
>TRBJ2-7|-|-|TRBV3-1
TGTGCCAGCAGCCAAGGCAGGGTCTCCTCTTACGAGCAGTACTTC
CASSQGRVSSYEQYF
>TRBJ2-3|-|-|TRBV29-1
TGCAGCGTCTTTAAACGTGGAGACCTGAATGGCCCAGATACGCAGTATTTT
CSVFKRGDLNGPDTQYF
>TRBJ1-1|-|-|TRBV12-3/TRBV12-4
TGTGCCAGCAGTTTAGTCAGGGATCTGGCTGAAGCTTTCTTT
CASSLVRDLAEAFF
>TRBJ2-3|-|TRBD2|TRBV5-1
TGCGCCAGCAGCCTGTTTCTGGCGGGGGTTCCTGATACGCAGTATTTT
CASSLFLAGVPDTQYF
>TRBJ2-5|-|TRBD2|TRBV4-2
TGTGCCAGCAGCCAAGAAAGGACTAGCGTCGAGACCCAGTACTTC
CASSQERTSVETQYF
>TRBJ1-2|few|-|TRBV28
TGTGCCAGCAGTTTGGGGGCAGGCTCCGGCTACACCTTC
CASSLGAGSGYTF
>TRBJ1-2|-|-|TRBV7-9
TGTGCCAGCAGAAGAGACATTGGCTATGGCTACACCTTC
CASRRDIGYGYTF
>TRBJ2-3|few|-|TRBV20-1
TGCAGTGCTAGAGATCCTTCGAGAGTTGAAGGGGCGGGCACAGATACGCAGTATTTT
CSARDPSRVEGAGTDTQYF
>TRBJ1-1|-|-|TRBV6-5
TGTGCCAGCAGTTACCATGCTGGGGTAAACACTGAAGCTTTCTTT
CASSYHAGVNTEAFF
>TRBJ2-1|few|TRBD2|TRBV29-1
TGCAGCGCGGGGCGGGAGGAACTCGGGGAGTTCTTC
CSAGREELGEFF
>TRBJ2-4|-|TRBD2|TRBV6-5
TGTGCCAGCAGCCGCACCGGGAGGGGGATGCGGTACTTC
CASSRTGRGMRYF
>TRBJ2-1|many|-|TRBV7-9
TGTGCCAGCAGCTTAGCTGGACAGAATGAGCAGTTCTTC
CASSLAGQNEQFF
>TRBJ1-5|-|TRBD1|TRBV3-1
TGTGCCAGCAGCCAACAGGGGGCGATCAATCAGCCCCAGCATTTT
CASSQQGAINQPQHF
>TRBJ2-5|-|TRBD2|TRBV10-3
TGTGCCATTAGAGCGGGGGACCAAGAGACCCAGTACTTC
CAIRAGDQETQYF
>TRBJ2-7|few|-|TRBV5-5
TGTGCCAGCAGCTTGGAGGAGGACAGCTTCTACGAGCAGTACTTC
CASSLEEDSFYEQYF
>TRBJ2-1|-|TRBD2|TRBV29-1
TGCAACCGGCCGTGGGGGGGACTAGCGGGATACAATGAGCAGTTCTTC
CNRPWGGLAGYNEQFF
>TRBJ2-6|few|-|TRBV6-2/TRBV6-3
TGTGCCAGCAGACCCCACCGGACCCCTACTGGGGCCAACGTCCTGACTTTC
CASRPHRTPTGANVLTF
>TRBJ1-5|-|-|TRBV27
TGTGCCAGCAGTCTGGACAGAAGGGGTGCCAATCAGCCCCAGCATTTT
CASSLDRRGANQPQHF
>TRBJ2-1|-|-|TRBV7-2
TGTGCCAGCAGCTTATTGCGGGATCGGGTGTTCTTC
CASSLLRDRVFF
>TRBJ1-6|-|-|TRBV27
TGTGCCAGCAGCCTCAGGGCTTCGATAAATTCACCCCTCCACTTT
CASSLRASINSPLHF
>TRBJ2-1|few|-|TRBV11-2
TGTGCCAGCAGCTTGGGACTCGACAATGAGCAGTTCTTC
CASSLGLDNEQFF
>TRBJ2-5|few|-|TRBV28
TGTGCCAGCAGTTTTCGGGCGCGGTTGGAGACCCAGTACTTC
CASSFRARLETQYF
>TRBJ2-7|-|-|TRBV4-1
TGCGCCAGCAGCCAACTACATCGGGACGTGAGCTCCTACGAGCAGTACTTC
CASSQLHRDVSSYEQYF
>TRBJ1-5|-|TRBD1|TRBV12-3/TRBV12-4
TGTGCCAGCAGTTTTGCAAGGGGGCGCGGTCAGCCCCAGCATTTT
CASSFARGRGQPQHF
>TRBJ2-1|-|TRBD1|TRBV7-2
TGTGCCAGCAGCTGGCCCGGGACAGCGAATGAGCAGTTCTTC
CASSWPGTANEQFF
>TRBJ2-3|once|-|TRBV20-1
TGCAGTGCTGTCCACACAGATACGCAGTATTTT
CSAVHTDTQYF
>TRBJ1-5|few|-|TRBV6-1
TGTGCCAGCAGTACAGATGGCAATCAGCCCCAGCATTTT
CASSTDGNQPQHF
>TRBJ1-2|-|-|TRBV6-1
TGTGCCAGCAGTCTTATAATTTCGGTCTATGGCTACACCTTC
CASSLIISVYGYTF
>TRBJ2-1|-|-|TRBV29-1
TGCAGCGTTAGGGATATTTATGAGCAGTTCTTC
CSVRDIYEQFF
>TRBJ2-7|few|-|TRBV6-5
TGTGCCAGCATGACAGCGCTCCTGGGTGAGCAGTACTTC
CASMTALLGEQYF
>TRBJ2-5|-|-|TRBV4-1
TGCGCCAGCAGCTTTAGGGACACCGGTGGGACCCAGTACTTC
CASSFRDTGGTQYF
>TRBJ2-1|-|TRBD1|TRBV12-3/TRBV12-4
TGTGCCAGCAGTGGTTCGGGACAGCACAATGAGCAGTTCTTC
CASSGSGQHNEQFF
>TRBJ1-6|few|-|TRBV5-6
TGTGCCAGCAGCTTCTACGCCTACAATTCACCCCTCCACTTT
CASSFYAYNSPLHF
>TRBJ2-7|-|TRBD2|TRBV12-3/TRBV12-4
TGTGCCAGTCGAACTAGCGGGAGTTTCGGTCCCTACGAGCAGTACTTC
CASRTSGSFGPYEQYF
>TRBJ1-1|-|-|TRBV29-1
TGCAGCGTTCGGTTAGTCCTTGGCACTGAAGCTTTCTTT
CSVRLVLGTEAFF
>TRBJ2-5|-|-|TRBV10-3
TGTGCCATCAGTGGGGGCGCGGAGACCCAGTACTTC
CAISGGAETQYF